Following are 8 T cell receptor beta chains from one sample sequenced in a study of T cell repertoires in cytomegalovirus infection. In TCRdb, the reads were re-called with MiXCR into one record per CDR3 protein. The data contain hundreds of thousands of distinct CDR3 sequences, 8% to 10% of them singletons. Sequenced: PBMCs. These receptors originate from a human donor in good health (CMV status not recorded). Some clones in this sample may be carry-over from other donors' samples.

This clonotype was seen ten or more times. This chain connects TRBV19 to TRBJ2-6; D might be TRBD2 (6 bases). Trimming removed 7 bases from V and 2 bases from J, with 15 bases in between. The CDR3 totals 16 residues. Germline V gene lookup returns CDR1 LNHDA and CDR2 SQIVND (reference sequence). CDR3: CASTYRGSAGANVLTF. CDR3 coding DNA: TGTGCCAGTACGTATCGGGGGAGCGCTGGGGCCAACGTCCTGACTTTC.

The gene calls are TRBV5-4 and TRBJ2-5; TRBD2 matches at 8 bases. The junction had 7 bases not matched to a gene; V was cut back by 4 bases and J by 2 bases. This CDR3 has 15 amino acids. Germline V gives CDR1 SGHNT, CDR2 YYREEE (reference sequence). In nucleotides, the CDR3 is TGTGCCAGCAGCGAAAAGCCGGGGGGGCAAGAGACCCAGTACTTC. Protein: CASSEKPGGQETQYF.

This clonotype was detected ten times or more. This chain links TRBV28 with TRBJ1-5; no definite D call. CDR1 and CDR2 (germline): MDHEN, SYDVKM. Trimming shortened V by 6 bases and J by 0 bases, and 12 bases separated the two germline ends. This CDR3 has 15 residues. The CDR3 region is CASSDERISNQPQHF. Written as DNA, the CDR3 is TGTGCCAGCAGCGATGAACGGATTAGCAATCAGCCCCAGCATTTT.

There are a few counts of this clonotype. The V and J genes are TRBV20-1 and TRBJ2-2, with D perhaps assigned TRBD1 or TRBD2 (5 bases each). The length of the CDR3 is 14 residues. V was trimmed by 7 bases and J by 1 base, leaving 13 bases between them. From germline, CDR1 is DFQATT and CDR2 SNEGSKA (reference sequence). The CDR3 coding sequence is TGCAGTGTTATGGGACGGATGAACACCGGGGAGCTGTTTTTT. Amino acids: CSVMGRMNTGELFF.

This clonotype was counted a few times. J is TRBJ1-4 and V is TRBV4-1; 10 bases agree with TRBD1. Per germline, CDR1 MGHRA and CDR2 YSYEKL. The CDR3 runs to 16 residues. J lost 6 bases, V lost 4 bases, and 8 bases had no gene match. DNA of the CDR3: TGCGCCAGCAGCCGGGGGCAAGGGACAGGGGATGAAAAACTGTTTTTT. As protein: CASSRGQGTGDEKLFF.

This clonotype was picked up a small number of times. The chain has TRBV30 and TRBJ2-3; D remains unclear. V lost 2 bases and J 0 bases, leaving 9 bases between the germline ends. CDR1 and CDR2 (germline): GTSNPN, SVGIG (reference sequence). The CDR3 covers 14 residues. CDR3 loop: CAWSWLTSTDTQYF. CDR3 bases: TGTGCCTGGAGTTGGCTAACGAGCACAGATACGCAGTATTTT.

This clonotype came up many times. This chain joins TRBV30 and TRBJ1-5, with 7 bases fitting TRBD1. This CDR3 is built from 15 residues. Germline CDR1 reads GTSNPN; CDR2 reads SVGIG (reference sequence). The V segment lost 3 bases and the J segment 2 bases; nucleotides outside the gene matches: 7. CDR3: CAWREIGQGNQPQHF. In nucleotides, the CDR3 is TGTGCCTGGAGGGAAATAGGACAGGGCAATCAGCCCCAGCATTTT. Using reference TRBV30 and TRBJ1-5 for the parts outside the CDR3, the full variable domain is SQTIHQWPATLVQPVGSPLSLECTVEGTSNPNLYWYRQAAGRGLQLLFYSVGIGQISSEVPQNLSASRPQDRQFILSSKKLLLSDSGFYLCAWREIGQGNQPQHFGDGTRLSIL.

This clonotype occurred a few times. V usage is TRBV10-3 and J usage is TRBJ2-3; D remains ambiguous. CDR1 is ENHRY, CDR2 SYGVKD, per germline. Trimming removed 4 bases at V and 0 bases at J, with 8 bases between. The CDR3 is 14 amino acids. The CDR3 DNA reads as TGTGCCATCAGTGCCGGTACTAGCACAGATACGCAGTATTTT. Protein product: CAISAGTSTDTQYF.